The present TCR beta chain was sequenced within a study of T cell repertoires in aging, cancer and after chemotherapy. Study-level information: Patients with glioblastoma brain tumors were sampled before and after temozolomide-based therapy.

General study points: Rebound thymic output was suggested by rising median generation probability during chemotherapy in each cancer cohort. The repertoire data cannot show anything about immunological memory following chemotherapy.

Peripheral blood genomic DNA, not sorted cells or RNA, was the template. This clonotype was counted only a few times. Its antigen remains unidentified. The CDR3 totals 13 residues. CDR1 is SGHDN and CDR2 is FVKESK in the germline V gene. V lost 1 base and J 9 bases, leaving 10 bases between the germline ends. A mixed TRB-A/B primer pool amplified rearranged TRB by multiplex touch-down PCR. TCRdb passed the multiplex PCR reads through MiXCR, listing each CDR3 protein once. The table records around 2,200 distinct CDR3 sequences, about 24% of them present only once. The sequence was obtained from a human donor with a solid tumor. Sequenced: blood. This chain connects TRBV14 to TRBJ1-5; no reliable D call. This CDR3 reads CASSQGGSVPQHF. CDR3 DNA: TGTGCCAGCAGCCAAGGGGGATCAGTGCCCCAGCATTTT.